This T cell receptor (beta chain) was found in a study of tumor-infiltrating lymphocytes in primary liver carcinoma. General study points: Tumor top-250-clone fraction significantly exceeded that of blood (p = 0.039).

Co-extracted RNA and DNA came from about 20-30 mg of unsorted bulk tissue. All tumor specimens exceeded 80% viable tumor cells. Concerning this clonotype: Its antigen is unknown. A read error is possible here, since a much larger clone lies one base away.

From roughly 0.5 ug total RNA, TCR beta cDNA was generated with a primer in the constant region. For TCR beta, libraries were produced by three nested multiplex PCR rounds using slightly modified ARM-PCR. A C-beta reverse primer was combined with TRBV1-TRBV30 forward primers in the first two PCR rounds, and each round had around 11 cycles. TCRdb reanalysed the multiplex PCR reads using MiXCR and keeps one entry per CDR3 protein. The sample shows about 60,000 distinct CDR3 sequences, around 64% of them seen only once. The CDR3 is 11 amino acids. V was cut by 8 bases and J by 7 bases, with 12 bases left in between. CDR1 is SGHAT, CDR2 FQNNGV, per germline.

The sample comprised liver tumor tissue from sampling region 4. Documented subset: tumor region T4, right-lateral pole. The source of this sequence is a man aged 35-49 years with primary liver carcinoma and hepatitis B virus infection. The chain employs TRBV11-2 and TRBJ2-7; D might be TRBD1 or TRBD2, each matching 5 bases. The CDR3 loop is CASSRGVEQYF. The CDR3 nucleotides are TGTGCCAGCTCAAGAGGGGTTGAGCAGTACTTC.